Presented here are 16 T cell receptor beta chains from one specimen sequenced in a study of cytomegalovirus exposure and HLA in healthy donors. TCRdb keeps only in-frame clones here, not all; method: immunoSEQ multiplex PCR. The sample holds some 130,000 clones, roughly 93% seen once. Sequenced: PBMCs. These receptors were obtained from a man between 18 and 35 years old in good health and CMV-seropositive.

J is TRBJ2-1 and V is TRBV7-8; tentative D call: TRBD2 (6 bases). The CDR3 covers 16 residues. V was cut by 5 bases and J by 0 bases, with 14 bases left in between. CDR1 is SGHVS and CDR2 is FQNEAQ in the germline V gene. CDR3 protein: CASSPAGWSSYNEQFF. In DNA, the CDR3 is TGTGCCAGCAGCCCTGCGGGGTGGAGCTCCTACAATGAGCAGTTCTTC.

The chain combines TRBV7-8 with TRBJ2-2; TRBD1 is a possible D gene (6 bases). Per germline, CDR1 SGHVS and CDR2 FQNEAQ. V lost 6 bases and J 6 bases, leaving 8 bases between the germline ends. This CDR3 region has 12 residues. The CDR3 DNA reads TGTGCCAGCAGTCCAGGGGCCGGGGAGCTGTTTTTT. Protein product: CASSPGAGELFF. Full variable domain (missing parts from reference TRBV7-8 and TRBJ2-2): GAGVSQSPRYKVAKRGQDVALRCDPISGHVSLFWYQQALGQGPEFLTYFQNEAQLDKSGLPSDRFFAERPEGSVSTLKIQRTQQEDSAVYLCASSPGAGELFFGEGSRLTVL.

The CDR3 loop reads CASSITGGPGELFF. CDR3 sequence (DNA): TGTGCCAGTAGTATTACAGGGGGCCCCGGGGAGCTGTTTTTT. This chain uses TRBV19 with TRBJ2-2, with 9 positions matching TRBD1. The CDR3 sequence is 14 residues long. V lost 3 bases, J lost 6 bases, and 2 bases stayed unmatched. Germline V gives CDR1 LNHDA, CDR2 SQIVND (reference sequence).

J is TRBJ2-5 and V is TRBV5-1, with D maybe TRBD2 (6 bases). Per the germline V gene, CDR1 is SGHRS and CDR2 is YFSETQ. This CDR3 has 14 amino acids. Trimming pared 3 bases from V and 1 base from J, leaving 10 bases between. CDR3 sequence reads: CASSWGAGQETQYF. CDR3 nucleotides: TGCGCCAGCAGCTGGGGAGCGGGCCAAGAGACCCAGTACTTC.

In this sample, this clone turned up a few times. The CDR3 is CASSFNSMNTEAFF. The DNA of the CDR3 is TGTGCCAGCAGTTTCAACTCAATGAACACTGAAGCTTTCTTT. V is TRBV7-6 and J is TRBJ1-1; no clear D. V lost 6 bases to trimming and J lost 0 bases, with 11 bases between them. Germline loops: CDR1 SGHVS, CDR2 FNYEAQ. CDR3 size: 14 residues.

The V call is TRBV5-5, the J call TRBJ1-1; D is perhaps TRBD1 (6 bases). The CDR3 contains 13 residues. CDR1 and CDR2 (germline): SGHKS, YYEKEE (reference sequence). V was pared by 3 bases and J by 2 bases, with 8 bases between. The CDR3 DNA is TGTGCCAGCAGCTCAGGGGTAAACACTGAAGCTTTCTTT. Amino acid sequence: CASSSGVNTEAFF.

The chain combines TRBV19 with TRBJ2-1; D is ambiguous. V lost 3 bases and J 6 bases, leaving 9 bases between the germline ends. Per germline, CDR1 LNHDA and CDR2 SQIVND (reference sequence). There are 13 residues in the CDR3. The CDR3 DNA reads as TGTGCCAGTAGTATGTCCAGGCGCAATGAGCAGTTCTTC. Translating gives CASSMSRRNEQFF.

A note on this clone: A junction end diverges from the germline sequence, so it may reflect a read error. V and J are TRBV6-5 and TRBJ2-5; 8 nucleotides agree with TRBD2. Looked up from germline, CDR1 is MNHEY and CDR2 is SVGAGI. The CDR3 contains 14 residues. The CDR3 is CVSRTGLAPETQYF. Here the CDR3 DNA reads TGTGTCAGCAGAACCGGACTAGCCCCGGAGACCCAGTACTTC.

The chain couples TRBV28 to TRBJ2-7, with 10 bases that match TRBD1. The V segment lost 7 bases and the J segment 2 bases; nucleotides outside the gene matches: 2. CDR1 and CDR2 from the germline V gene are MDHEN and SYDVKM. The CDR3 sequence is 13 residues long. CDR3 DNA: TGTGCCAGCACGGACAGGGGGACCTACGAGCAGTACTTC. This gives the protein CASTDRGTYEQYF.

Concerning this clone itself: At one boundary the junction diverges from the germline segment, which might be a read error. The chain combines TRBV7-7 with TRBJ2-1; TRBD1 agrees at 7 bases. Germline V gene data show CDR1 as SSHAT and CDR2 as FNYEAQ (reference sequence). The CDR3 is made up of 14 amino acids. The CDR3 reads CASSLERDSSEQFF. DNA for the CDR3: TGTGCTAGCAGCTTAGAGAGGGACAGTAGTGAGCAGTTCTTC.

CDR3 nucleotides: TGTGCCAGCAAGGGAGTTTATAGCAATCAGCCCCAGCATTTT. Protein sequence: CASKGVYSNQPQHF. V usage is TRBV6-1 and J usage is TRBJ1-5, with D unresolved. The CDR3 has 14 amino acids. The germline V gene has CDR1 MNHNS and CDR2 SASEGT. V gave up 7 bases and J gave up 0 bases, with 10 bases separating them.

CDR3 in amino acids: CASLASGGEQYF. The CDR3 nucleotides read TGTGCCAGCCTTGCTAGCGGCGGCGAGCAGTACTTC. The genes are TRBV19 and TRBJ2-7; 7 bases align to TRBD2. The V and J ends lost 9 bases and 6 bases, in that order; junction bases with no gene match: 8. The CDR3 covers 12 residues. From germline, CDR1 is LNHDA and CDR2 SQIVND (reference sequence).

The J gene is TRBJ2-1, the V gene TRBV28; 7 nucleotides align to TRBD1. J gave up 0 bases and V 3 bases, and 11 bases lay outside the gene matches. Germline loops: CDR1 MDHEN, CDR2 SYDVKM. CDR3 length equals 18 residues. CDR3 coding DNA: TGTGCCAGCAGTTTCGACAGGGCGGGTATTAGCTCCTACAATGAGCAGTTCTTC. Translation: CASSFDRAGISSYNEQFF.

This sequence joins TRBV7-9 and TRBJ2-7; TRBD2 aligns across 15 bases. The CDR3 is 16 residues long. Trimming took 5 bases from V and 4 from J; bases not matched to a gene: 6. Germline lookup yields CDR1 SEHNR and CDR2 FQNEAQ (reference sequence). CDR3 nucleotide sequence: TGTGCCAGCAGCCGCTTTGGGACTAGCGGGAGGTACGAGCAGTACTTC. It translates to CASSRFGTSGRYEQYF.

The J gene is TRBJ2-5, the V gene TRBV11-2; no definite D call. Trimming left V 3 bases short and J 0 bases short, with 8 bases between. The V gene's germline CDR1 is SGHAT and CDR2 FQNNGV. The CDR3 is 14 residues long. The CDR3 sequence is CASSFRSYQETQYF. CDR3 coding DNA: TGTGCCAGCAGCTTCAGGTCGTACCAAGAGACCCAGTACTTC.

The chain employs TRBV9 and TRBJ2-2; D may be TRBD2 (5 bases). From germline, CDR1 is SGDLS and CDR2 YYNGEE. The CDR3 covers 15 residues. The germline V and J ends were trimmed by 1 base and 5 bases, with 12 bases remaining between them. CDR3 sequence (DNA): TGTGCCAGCAGCGTAATAAGCGGAACAACCGGGGAGCTGTTTTTT. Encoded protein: CASSVISGTTGELFF.